A single sample gave rise to the 30 T cell receptor beta chains below, sequenced in a study of control samples from healthy donors and cancer patients. Sequencing was performed with immunoSEQ multiplex PCR; in TCRdb, only in-frame clones are kept and a portion is missing. Here the sample spans tens of thousands of clones, around four fifths being singletons. Material: PBMCs. Receptor source: a woman in her 50s with lung cancer.

The gene calls are TRBV7-9 and TRBJ1-2; no clear D gene. The germline gives CDR1 SEHNR, CDR2 FQNEAQ (reference sequence). With 8 bases removed from V and 6 bases from J, the gap between germline ends came to 13 bases. The CDR3 sequence is 12 residues long. CDR3 loop: CASGPGGHGYTF. CDR3 DNA: TGTGCCAGCGGTCCTGGCGGGCATGGCTACACCTTC.

The chain has TRBV9 and TRBJ2-1, with D possibly being TRBD2 (6 bases). Germline V gene sequence: CDR1 SGDLS, CDR2 YYNGEE. This CDR3 has 17 amino acids. V lost 0 bases and J 6 bases, leaving 19 bases between the germline ends. The CDR3 loop reads CASSVVPGLVASNEQFF. CDR3 DNA sequence: TGTGCCAGCAGCGTAGTCCCGGGACTGGTAGCCTCCAATGAGCAGTTCTTC.

The chain employs TRBV27 and TRBJ2-3, with 13 nucleotides matching TRBD2. The germline CDR1 and CDR2 sequences are MNHEY and SMNVEV (reference sequence). Trimming cost V 7 bases and J 2 bases; bases outside gene matches: 6. The CDR3 loop spans 16 amino acids. The CDR3 loop is CASTATSGGPTDTQYF. CDR3 DNA: TGTGCCAGCACCGCGACTAGCGGGGGGCCCACAGATACGCAGTATTTT.

This chain uses TRBV6-2 or TRBV6-3 with TRBJ1-1, with D uncertain. Germline V gene data show CDR1 as MNHEY and CDR2 as SVGEGT. Trimming shortened V by 5 bases and J by 0 bases, and 13 bases separated the two germline ends. CDR3 length: 15 amino acids. DNA for the CDR3: TGTGCCAGCAGTAGACATAGACACCTGAACACTGAAGCTTTCTTT. Translation: CASSRHRHLNTEAFF.

The chain employs TRBV5-8 and TRBJ1-5; no clear D. Germline values: CDR1 SGHTS, CDR2 YDEGEE. The V gene lost 0 bases and the J gene lost 1 base, with 5 bases spanning the gap. The CDR3 is 14 residues long. CDR3 DNA sequence: TGTGCCAGCAGCTTGGGACCGAGCAATCAGCCCCAGCATTTT. Its translation: CASSLGPSNQPQHF.

The sample holds one count of this clone. The chain couples TRBV12-3 or TRBV12-4 to TRBJ1-1; maybe TRBD1 (5 bases). The V end lost 2 bases, the J end lost 3 bases, and 7 bases lay between the germline ends. The CDR3 contains 13 residues. As DNA, the CDR3 is TGTGCCAGCAGTTTACAGGGATACACTGAAGCTTTCTTT. Protein: CASSLQGYTEAFF.

In regard to this clone: Within the sample, other DNA sequences also encode this same CDR3. The chain recombines TRBV6-2 or TRBV6-3 with TRBJ1-1; D remains ambiguous. V was clipped by 2 bases and J by 3 bases, with 4 bases between them. The germline CDR1 and CDR2 sequences are MNHEY and SVGEGT. CDR3 length: 12 residues. CDR3 in amino acids: CASSYGHTEAFF. Written as DNA, the CDR3 is TGTGCCAGCAGTTACGGACACACTGAAGCTTTCTTT.

J is TRBJ1-4 and V is TRBV14, with 8 bases aligning to TRBD1. There are 14 residues in the CDR3. Germline CDR1 and CDR2: SGHDN and FVKESK. The V and J ends lost 4 bases and 7 bases, in that order; junction bases with no gene match: 5. The CDR3 sequence is CASSLDRAGEKLFF. CDR3 sequence (DNA): TGTGCCAGCAGCCTGGACAGGGCAGGTGAAAAACTGTTTTTT.

The chain couples TRBV19 to TRBJ1-5, with a possible D match to TRBD1 (5 bases). The CDR3 has 15 amino acids. The ends were cut back, 0 bases at V and 3 bases at J, with 9 bases in the middle. From germline, CDR1 is LNHDA and CDR2 SQIVND (reference sequence). CDR3 sequence (DNA): TGTGCCAGTAGTATAGAAGGGGCGGTCAATCAGCCCCAGCATTTT. Its translation is CASSIEGAVNQPQHF.

In its sample, this clone was seen once. The chain joins TRBV18 to TRBJ1-2; D is ambiguous. Trimming took off 2 bases at V and 3 bases at J, with 7 bases between the two ends. Germline CDR1 KGHSH, CDR2 LQKENI. The CDR3 runs 13 residues. This chain's CDR3 is CASSPGYDYGYTF. The CDR3 DNA sequence: TGTGCCAGCTCACCAGGGTATGACTATGGCTACACCTTC.

The chain employs TRBV13 and TRBJ2-6; TRBD1 matches 9 bases. This CDR3 is 17 amino acids long. V trimming: 6 bases; J trimming: 2 bases; junction bases outside the gene matches: 8. Per the germline V gene, CDR1 is PRHDT and CDR2 is FYEKMQ (reference sequence). DNA for the CDR3: TGTGCCAGCAGGACACAGGGGGCAAGGACTGGGGCCAACGTCCTGACTTTC. Translating it yields CASRTQGARTGANVLTF.

The V and J genes are TRBV9 and TRBJ1-3, with unresolved D. The V gene lost 5 bases and the J gene lost 7 bases, with 13 bases spanning the gap. There are 13 residues in the CDR3. The germline V gene has CDR1 SGDLS and CDR2 YYNGEE. In nucleotides, the CDR3 is TGTGCCAGCAGTCGACCGGGCGGGAACACCATATATTTT. It translates to CASSRPGGNTIYF.

This chain links TRBV29-1 with TRBJ1-2, with 10 bases that match TRBD1. The V and J ends lost 3 bases and 4 bases, in that order; junction bases with no gene match: 8. Germline CDR1 and CDR2: SQVTM and ANQGSEA. This CDR3 has 15 residues. The CDR3 protein is CSVEIGTGVLYGYTF. The CDR3, as DNA: TGCAGCGTTGAGATTGGGACAGGGGTACTCTATGGCTACACCTTC.

The chain carries TRBV5-1 and TRBJ2-4; TRBD2 matches 7 bases. The V gene's germline CDR1 is SGHRS and CDR2 YFSETQ. Germline trimming cut 0 bases from V and 0 bases from J; bases unmatched to any gene: 3. This CDR3 spans 16 amino acids. The CDR3, as DNA: TGCGCCAGCAGCTTGGAAGCGGGGTTAGCCAAAAACATTCAGTACTTC. This codes for CASSLEAGLAKNIQYF.

The genes are TRBV5-1 and TRBJ1-2, with 9 bases aligning to TRBD1. CDR3 length equals 16 residues. Per germline, CDR1 SGHRS and CDR2 YFSETQ. The trim removed 4 bases at V and 3 bases at J, leaving 10 bases unmatched. In nucleotides, the CDR3 is TGCGCCAGCAGCCAAAGGACAGGGGTCGGCGACTATGGCTACACCTTC. Its protein product is CASSQRTGVGDYGYTF.

The rearrangement links TRBV5-1 to TRBJ1-1; D remains unclear. There are 13 residues in the CDR3. V gave up 3 bases and J gave up 4 bases, with 10 bases separating them. The germline CDR1 and CDR2 sequences are SGHRS and YFSETQ. CDR3 loop: CASSSEGGTEAFF. DNA of the CDR3: TGCGCCAGCAGCTCTGAGGGTGGCACTGAAGCTTTCTTT.

The rearrangement uses TRBV30 and TRBJ1-6; 8 bases match TRBD1. Germline lookup yields CDR1 GTSNPN and CDR2 SVGIG (reference sequence). With 8 bases clipped from V and 10 bases from J, the junction kept 7 bases outside the gene matches. This CDR3 comprises 12 residues. This chain's CDR3 is CASGQGRSPLHF. The CDR3 DNA sequence: TGTGCCAGCGGACAGGGTCGATCACCCCTCCACTTT.

Here the CDR3 DNA reads TGTGCCAGCACCGGTATAACGAATGAGCAGTTCTTC. It codes for CASTGITNEQFF. The V call is TRBV2, the J call TRBJ2-1; unclear D gene. Germline values: CDR1 SNHLY, CDR2 FYNNEI. Trimming pared 7 bases from V and 7 bases from J, leaving 11 bases between. The CDR3 is made up of 12 amino acids.

The chain carries TRBV7-6 and TRBJ2-3; the D gene is possibly TRBD2 (6 bases). The CDR3 has 14 residues. The V end lost 7 bases, the J end lost 0 bases, and 11 bases lay between the germline ends. Germline V CDR1 and CDR2: SGHVS, FNYEAQ. This chain's CDR3 is CASKEGPSTDTQYF. The CDR3 region has the DNA TGTGCCAGCAAGGAGGGGCCGAGCACAGATACGCAGTATTTT.

This clone was picked up a small number of times. The rearrangement uses TRBV4-3 and TRBJ1-5; D not certain. V lost 4 bases to trimming and J lost 5 bases, with 18 bases between them. This CDR3 is 16 amino acids long. Germline CDR1 LGHNA, CDR2 YSLEER. The CDR3 DNA sequence: TGCGCCAGCAGCCTCGGACTGCTATCGGATGATCAGCCCCAGCATTTT. It specifies CASSLGLLSDDQPQHF.

The chain has TRBV5-1 and TRBJ2-7, with 7 positions matching TRBD1. This CDR3 is 15 amino acids long. CDR1 and CDR2 from the germline V gene are SGHRS and YFSETQ. V was clipped by 2 bases and J by 4 bases; unmatched bases: 9. CDR3 sequence: CASSLNPGTEYEQYF. The DNA for the CDR3 is TGCGCCAGCAGCTTAAACCCAGGGACAGAGTACGAGCAGTACTTC.

The rearrangement uses TRBV9 and TRBJ1-5; D uncertain. The germline V gene has CDR1 SGDLS and CDR2 YYNGEE. The V gene lost 3 bases and the J gene lost 4 bases, with 11 bases spanning the gap. The CDR3 is made up of 14 amino acids. This CDR3 is CASSGPSWNQPQHF. In DNA, the CDR3 is TGTGCCAGCAGCGGGCCTTCCTGGAATCAGCCCCAGCATTTT.

The V call is TRBV19, the J call TRBJ2-1, with 12 bases identical to TRBD2. With 3 bases clipped from V and 4 bases from J, the junction kept 4 bases outside the gene matches. The CDR3 covers 16 residues. From germline, CDR1 is LNHDA and CDR2 SQIVND (reference sequence). This chain's CDR3 is CASSIGLAGGYNEQFF. The CDR3 DNA reads as TGTGCCAGTAGTATTGGGCTAGCGGGGGGGTACAATGAGCAGTTCTTC.

This rearrangement joins TRBV6-4 to TRBJ2-2; the D is unclear. The germline gives CDR1 MRHNA, CDR2 SNTAGT. Trimming removed 5 bases from V and 1 base from J, with 14 bases in between. The CDR3 spans 16 residues. The CDR3 bases are TGTGCCAGCAGTCTAAAGGTAGCCTTGAACACCGGGGAGCTGTTTTTT. Residues: CASSLKVALNTGELFF.

The chain recombines TRBV27 with TRBJ1-2; D is uncertain. CDR3 length: 14 amino acids. The germline V gene has CDR1 MNHEY and CDR2 SMNVEV (reference sequence). Trimming pared 4 bases from V and 4 bases from J, leaving 13 bases between. The CDR3 reads CASSSNTAFYGYTF. The CDR3 DNA reads as TGTGCCAGCAGTTCGAACACGGCGTTCTATGGCTACACCTTC.

This chain uses TRBV12-3 or TRBV12-4 with TRBJ1-4; D is undetermined. This CDR3 comprises 13 residues. V was trimmed by 0 bases and J by 10 bases, leaving 9 bases between them. This CDR3 reads CASSLAPIGKLFF. CDR3 DNA sequence: TGTGCCAGCAGTTTAGCCCCTATAGGAAAACTGTTTTTT.

V usage is TRBV27 and J usage is TRBJ2-7, with unresolved D. The CDR3 consists of 13 residues. Trimming stripped 5 bases from V and 0 bases from J, with 8 bases between. Per germline, CDR1 MNHEY and CDR2 SMNVEV (reference sequence). DNA of the CDR3: TGTGCCAGCAGTCCTTCTCCCTCCTACGAGCAGTACTTC. Protein product: CASSPSPSYEQYF.

The chain links TRBV21-1 to TRBJ2-3; the D call in the table, TRBD1, was not verified against the DNA. TRBV21-1 constitutes a pseudogene. This CDR3 is 17 amino acids long. CDR3 DNA sequence: TGTGCCAGCAGCAAAGATGGGACACAAAAAAGCACAGATACGCAGTATTTT. This sequence encodes CASSKDGTQKSTDTQYF.

For this clone: Compared with germline, one end of the junction differs, possibly owing to a read error. The chain couples TRBV6-5 to TRBJ1-1, with TRBD1 as a possible D gene (5 bases). The CDR3 covers 12 residues. Germline assignment: CDR1 MNHEY and CDR2 SVGAGI. CDR3 region: CASRSFDSEAFF. DNA for the CDR3: TGTGCTAGCAGATCCTTCGACAGTGAAGCTTTCTTT.

The CDR3 DNA is TGTGCCAGCAGTTACACCCCTCACCTAAGAGTGTCCTACGAGCAGTACTTC. Residues: CASSYTPHLRVSYEQYF. The chain uses TRBV6-2 or TRBV6-3 and TRBJ2-7; D call uncertain. This CDR3 has 17 residues. Trimming stripped 2 bases from V and 1 base from J, with 18 bases between. Germline values: CDR1 MNHEY, CDR2 SVGEGT.